The 18 T cell receptor beta chains below were found in one sample sequenced in a study of blood T cell repertoires in COVID-19. Profiled with immunoSEQ multiplex PCR; TCRdb holds only in-frame clones, not every one. Here the sample spans approximately 170,000 clones, about 85% being singletons. Sequencing input: peripheral blood. The receptors originated from a man in his sixties who had recovered from COVID-19.

For the CDR3, the DNA is TGTGCCAGTACGACTACAGGGGGTGCGGGAAACACCATATATTTT. Protein: CASTTTGGAGNTIYF. This chain joins TRBV19 and TRBJ1-3; 8 nucleotides agree with TRBD1. This CDR3 has 15 amino acids. Germline V gene sequence: CDR1 LNHDA, CDR2 SQIVND (reference sequence). V lost 7 bases and J lost 4; bases outside the gene matches: 9.

The V call is TRBV15, the J call TRBJ2-1, with no clear D. The CDR3 loop spans 13 amino acids. With 0 bases removed from V and 9 bases from J, the gap between germline ends came to 9 bases. Germline loops: CDR1 LNHNV, CDR2 YYDKDF (reference sequence). CDR3 in amino acids: CATSRDRGGEQFF. The CDR3 nucleotides are TGTGCCACCAGCAGAGATAGAGGCGGTGAGCAGTTCTTC. The complete variable domain, with remaining parts taken from reference TRBV15 and TRBJ2-1, reads DAMVIQNPRYQVTQFGKPVTLSCSQTLNHNVMYWYQQKSSQAPKLLFHYYDKDFNNEADTPDNFQSRRPNTSFCFLDIRSPGLGDTAMYLCATSRDRGGEQFFGPGTRLTVL.

The chain couples TRBV13 to TRBJ1-5, with D hard to call. The CDR3 has 13 amino acids. Germline CDR1 PRHDT, CDR2 FYEKMQ (reference sequence). The ends were cut back, 2 bases at V and 0 bases at J, with 2 bases in the middle. CDR3: CASSLYSNQPQHF. The CDR3 DNA is TGTGCCAGCAGCTTATATAGCAATCAGCCCCAGCATTTT.

This clone was seen just once. This chain uses TRBV25-1 with TRBJ2-5; unclear D gene. This CDR3 has 12 residues. V shed 0 bases and J shed 5 bases, with 4 bases lying between them. CDR1 MGHDK and CDR2 SYGVNS come from the germline V gene. The DNA for the CDR3 is TGTGCCAGCAGTGAATATCGGGAGACCCAGTACTTC. Translating it yields CASSEYRETQYF.

This clone was recorded many times. This chain connects TRBV10-2 to TRBJ2-7; the match to TRBD2 covers 7 bases. V lost 6 bases, J lost 7 bases, and 6 bases stayed unmatched. The CDR3 loop spans 12 amino acids. The germline V gene encodes CDR1 WSHSY and CDR2 SAAADI. CDR3 amino acids: CASSLGRGEQYF. CDR3 in DNA: TGCGCCAGCAGCTTGGGGCGGGGGGAGCAGTACTTC.

The V call is TRBV5-6, the J call TRBJ2-2; D gene uncertain. Germline values: CDR1 SGHDT, CDR2 YYEEEE. This CDR3 spans 14 amino acids. The V gene lost 2 bases and the J gene lost 7 bases, with 12 bases spanning the gap. CDR3 nucleotide sequence: TGTGCCAGCAGCTTAGGCAGGTCTTTCGGGGAGCTGTTTTTT. Amino acid sequence: CASSLGRSFGELFF.

The sample holds a few counts of this clone. The J gene is TRBJ2-7, the V gene TRBV3-1 (or the pseudogene TRBV3-2), with D possibly TRBD1 on 7 matching bases. Trimming stripped 4 bases from V and 7 bases from J, with 26 bases between. The CDR3 spans 17 residues. Germline CDR1 reads LGHDT; CDR2 reads YNNKEL (reference sequence). The CDR3 region is CASSLYRRAGGVYEQYF. CDR3 bases: TGTGCCAGCAGCCTTTACCGGAGGGCAGGGGGTGTGTATGAGCAGTACTTC.

V usage is TRBV5-6 and J usage is TRBJ1-4; the D gene is possibly TRBD1 (6 bases). V was clipped by 1 base and J by 3 bases, with 13 bases between them. Germline assignment: CDR1 SGHDT and CDR2 YYEEEE. This CDR3 spans 16 amino acids. CDR3 sequence (DNA): TGTGCCAGCAGCTTGTTACAGGGTGTCCCTAATGAAAAACTGTTTTTT. This encodes CASSLLQGVPNEKLFF. The full variable domain, completed using reference TRBV5-6 and TRBJ1-4, is DAGVTQSPTHLIKTRGQQVTLRCSPKSGHDTVSWYQQALGQGPQFIFQYYEEEERQRGNFPDRFSGHQFPNYSSELNVNALLLGDSALYLCASSLLQGVPNEKLFFGSGTQLSVL.

The rearrangement uses TRBV19 and TRBJ2-1; 7 nucleotides match TRBD1. This CDR3 has 16 amino acids. From germline, CDR1 is LNHDA and CDR2 SQIVND (reference sequence). Trimming cost V 5 bases and J 6 bases; bases outside gene matches: 13. The CDR3 is CASSPLRGGGGNEQFF. The CDR3 bases are TGTGCCAGTAGTCCTCTCAGAGGGGGCGGAGGCAATGAGCAGTTCTTC.

This clone was picked up a small number of times. V gene TRBV11-2 combines with J gene TRBJ1-2; unclear D gene. Trimming removed 2 bases from V and 2 bases from J, with 3 bases in between. The CDR3 is made up of 12 amino acids. CDR1 is SGHAT and CDR2 is FQNNGV in the germline V gene. The CDR3 sequence: CASSLTNYGYTF. The DNA for the CDR3 is TGTGCCAGCAGCTTAACAAACTATGGCTACACCTTC. The variable domain in full, completed from reference TRBV11-2 and TRBJ1-2, reads EAGVAQSPRYKIIEKRQSVAFWCNPISGHATLYWYQQILGQGPKLLIQFQNNGVVDDSQLPKDRFSAERLKGVDSTLKIQPAKLEDSAVYLCASSLTNYGYTFGSGTRLTVV.

This chain uses TRBV6-4 with TRBJ2-7; D perhaps matches TRBD2 (5 bases). This CDR3 comprises 16 residues. Trimming took 3 bases from V and 1 from J, leaving 16 bases between them. CDR1 MRHNA and CDR2 SNTAGT come from the germline V gene. DNA for the CDR3: TGTGCCAGCAGTGAGAGCGAGGCTAGCAGATCCTACGAGCAGTACTTC. Residues: CASSESEASRSYEQYF.

In its sample, this clone was seen a few times. The chain carries TRBV6-5 and TRBJ2-2, with unresolved D. The CDR3 extends over 14 amino acids. The germline CDR1 and CDR2 sequences are MNHEY and SVGAGI. Trimming stripped 4 bases from V and 6 bases from J, with 12 bases between. The CDR3 sequence is CASSSSRSPGELFF. The CDR3 DNA follows: TGTGCCAGCAGTTCGAGCAGGTCCCCCGGGGAGCTGTTTTTT.

Notes on this clone: Mismatch with germline at one junction end may stem from a read error. The chain couples TRBV6-5 to TRBJ2-7; TRBD1 matches 12 bases. The germline V gene encodes CDR1 MNHEY and CDR2 SVGAGI. This CDR3 spans 14 amino acids. The CDR3 sequence: CAGRRDRGPYEQYF. The DNA of the CDR3 is TGTGCCGGCAGGCGGGACAGGGGGCCCTACGAGCAGTACTTC.

The chain employs TRBV6-5 and TRBJ1-2, with D possibly being TRBD1 (6 bases). The CDR3 length is 15 residues. CDR1 and CDR2 from the germline V gene are MNHEY and SVGAGI. The germline V and J ends were trimmed by 4 bases and 2 bases, with 14 bases remaining between them. The CDR3: CASSSDPGTNYGYTF. The CDR3 DNA follows: TGTGCCAGCAGTTCAGATCCGGGGACAAACTATGGCTACACCTTC.

V usage is TRBV29-1 and J usage is TRBJ1-5; D might be TRBD1 (6 bases). The germline V and J ends were trimmed by 6 bases and 3 bases, with 15 bases remaining between them. The CDR3 totals 14 residues. Germline V gene data show CDR1 as SQVTM and CDR2 as ANQGSEA. CDR3 DNA: TGCAGCGTACGACAGGACGGGTTCAATCAGCCCCAGCATTTT. Its translation: CSVRQDGFNQPQHF.

The chain couples TRBV6-6 to TRBJ2-1, with no clear D. Germline lookup yields CDR1 MNHNY and CDR2 SVGAGI (reference sequence). The V and J ends lost 4 bases and 2 bases respectively, with 6 bases between them. The CDR3 covers 13 residues. The CDR3 protein is CASSWATYNEQFF. The CDR3 nucleotides are TGTGCCAGCAGTTGGGCTACCTACAATGAGCAGTTCTTC.

In its sample, this clone was seen once. The rearrangement uses TRBV3-1 (or the pseudogene TRBV3-2) and TRBJ2-7; D gene unclear. Germline loops: CDR1 LGHDT, CDR2 YNNKEL (reference sequence). V was trimmed by 3 bases and J by 2 bases, leaving 5 bases between them. The CDR3 contains 12 residues. The CDR3 region has the DNA TGTGCCAGCAGCCAGACTCCCTACGAGCAGTACTTC. As protein: CASSQTPYEQYF.

V gene TRBV12-3 or TRBV12-4 combines with J gene TRBJ1-2; weak D call: TRBD1 (6 bases). There are 13 residues in the CDR3. The V gene lost 8 bases and the J gene lost 6 bases, with 16 bases spanning the gap. In DNA form, the CDR3 reads TGTGCCAGCCGTCGGGGGGGCGTAGATGGCTACACCTTC. This encodes CASRRGGVDGYTF.